This T cell receptor (beta chain) was sequenced during a study of PD-1 blockade in mismatch repair-deficient tumors. TCRdb's copy holds only in-frame clones and misses some; the assay was immunoSEQ multiplex PCR. This table has about 51,000 clones, around 80% appearing once. After removal of 6 bases from V and 2 bases from J, the junction contained 6 bases not matched to a gene. The CDR3 consists of 14 residues. In germline, CDR1 is LNHDA, CDR2 SQIVND (reference sequence). All patients were mismatch repair deficient, assessed by either PCR or immunohistochemistry. The chain joins TRBV19 to TRBJ1-1, with 7 positions matching TRBD1. The specimen comprised peripheral blood, sampled 4 weeks after starting pembrolizumab. This TCR was sampled from an adult with mismatch repair-deficient cancer. CDR3 loop: CASRQQGSNTEAFF. CDR3 sequence (DNA): TGTGCCAGTAGGCAACAGGGGAGTAACACTGAAGCTTTCTTT.